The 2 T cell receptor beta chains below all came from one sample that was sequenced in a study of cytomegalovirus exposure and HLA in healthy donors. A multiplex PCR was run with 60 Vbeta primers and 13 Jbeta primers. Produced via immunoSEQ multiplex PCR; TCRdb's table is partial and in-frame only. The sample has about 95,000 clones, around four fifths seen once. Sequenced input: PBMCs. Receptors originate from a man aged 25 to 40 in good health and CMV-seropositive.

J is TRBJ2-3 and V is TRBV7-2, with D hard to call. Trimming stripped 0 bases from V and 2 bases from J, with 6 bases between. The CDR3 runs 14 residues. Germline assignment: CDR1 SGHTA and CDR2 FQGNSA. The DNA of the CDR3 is TGTGCCAGCAGCTTAGCATCAGTCACAGATACGCAGTATTTT. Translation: CASSLASVTDTQYF. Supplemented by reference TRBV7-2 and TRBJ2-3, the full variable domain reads GAGVSQSPSNKVTEKGKDVELRCDPISGHTALYWYRQSLGQGLEFLIYFQGNSAPDKSGLPSDRFSAERTGGSVSTLTIQRTQQEDSAVYLCASSLASVTDTQYFGPGTRLTVL.

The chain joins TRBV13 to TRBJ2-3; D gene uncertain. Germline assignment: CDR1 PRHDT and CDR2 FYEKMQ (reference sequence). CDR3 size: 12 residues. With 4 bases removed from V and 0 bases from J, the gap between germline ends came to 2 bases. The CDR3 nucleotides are TGTGCCAGCAGCTCAAGCACAGATACGCAGTATTTT. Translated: CASSSSTDTQYF.